A selection of T cell receptor beta chains follows, all from one sample in a study of blood T cell repertoires in COVID-19. The protocol was immunoSEQ multiplex PCR, while the TCRdb copy is restricted to in-frame clones and leaves out a portion. The sample holds some 390,000 clones, approximately 90% seen once. Sample: peripheral blood. The receptors come from a woman aged 40 to 49 with COVID-19, enrolled during active disease. CDR3s include the opening cysteine and the closing phenylalanine or tryptophan. Each record gives: clone size, J gene, V gene, D gene, CDR3 protein, CDR3 DNA. The D gene is left open where the match is weak. Not every row has a clone size; where given, it reads once, few, many or a size class.

. TRBJ1-2 TRBV6-5 . CASRVSTGRGYTF TGTGCCAGCAGGGTTTCGACAGGAAGAGGCTACACCTTC
. TRBJ1-1 TRBV10-3 TRBD1 CAISARDRGGDTEAFF TGTGCCATCAGTGCCCGGGACAGGGGAGGGGACACTGAAGCTTTCTTT
. TRBJ2-5 TRBV5-1 . CASSLYRTLQETQYF TGCGCCAGCAGCTTATACAGAACTCTCCAAGAGACCCAGTACTTC
. TRBJ1-5 TRBV6-6 TRBD1 CASSRTGTGKRVSNQPQHF TGTGCCAGCAGTCGCACTGGGACAGGCAAAAGGGTTAGCAATCAGCCCCAGCATTTT
. TRBJ2-1 TRBV11-2 TRBD2 CASSSGGLSSYNEQFF TGTGCCAGCAGCTCGGGGGGATTGAGCTCCTACAATGAGCAGTTCTTC
. TRBJ2-3 TRBV13 . CASSQENPRSSDTQYF TGTGCCAGCAGCCAAGAGAACCCCCGATCTTCCGATACGCAGTATTTT
. TRBJ2-7 TRBV11-2 . CASSSRVLGGYEQYF TGTGCCAGCAGCTCTCGGGTCTTAGGCGGGTACGAGCAGTACTTC
. TRBJ2-7 TRBV15 TRBD2 CATSRGLVAEQYF TGTGCCACCAGCAGGGGACTAGTTGCCGAGCAGTACTTC
. TRBJ1-6 TRBV19 TRBD1 CASNLGQGDSPLHF TGTGCCAGTAACTTGGGACAGGGCGATTCACCCCTCCACTTT
. TRBJ1-2 TRBV29-1 TRBD1 CSGQGADGYTF TGCAGCGGACAGGGGGCGGATGGCTACACCTTC
. TRBJ2-1 TRBV3-1/TRBV3-2 . CASSHTAGNEQFF TGTGCCAGCAGCCACACGGCGGGAAATGAGCAGTTCTTC
. TRBJ1-1 TRBV4-2 . CASSPEPHRQNTEAFF TGTGCCAGCAGCCCAGAGCCCCACAGGCAGAACACTGAAGCTTTCTTT
. TRBJ1-1 TRBV3-1/TRBV3-2 TRBD1 CASSLNLQGSTEAFF TGTGCCAGCAGCCTCAACTTACAGGGGTCCACTGAAGCTTTCTTT
. TRBJ2-7 TRBV4-2 TRBD1 CASSPLLGQGYEQYF TGTGCCAGCAGCCCGTTATTGGGACAGGGCTACGAGCAGTACTTC
. TRBJ2-5 TRBV11-2 . CASSLIAVGETQYF TGTGCCAGCAGCTTAATAGCCGTTGGAGAGACCCAGTACTTC
few TRBJ1-5 TRBV7-2 TRBD1 CASSFPLTGLSNQPQHF TGTGCCAGCAGCTTCCCCCTGACAGGGCTAAGCAATCAGCCCCAGCATTTT
. TRBJ1-5 TRBV19 TRBD1 CASRTTGGSNQPQHF TGTGCCAGTAGAACGACAGGGGGTAGCAATCAGCCCCAGCATTTT
. TRBJ1-2 TRBV5-4 TRBD1 CASSFPGQGIPYGYTF TGTGCCAGCAGCTTCCCTGGACAGGGGATCCCCTATGGCTACACCTTC
. TRBJ1-2 TRBV7-2 . CASSLTPQGRNYGYTF TGTGCCAGCAGCTTAACACCTCAGGGAAGGAACTATGGCTACACCTTC
. TRBJ2-7 TRBV10-3 . CATFSDNSYEQYF TGTGCCACCTTCTCCGACAACTCCTACGAGCAGTACTTC
. TRBJ1-1 TRBV19 . CASSIVQGPEAFF TGTGCCAGTAGTATAGTCCAGGGTCCTGAAGCTTTCTTT
. TRBJ1-5 TRBV7-2 . CASSLDNFSNQPQHF TGTGCCAGCAGCCTGGACAACTTTAGCAATCAGCCCCAGCATTTT
few TRBJ1-5 TRBV21-1 . CASSKRAYRGEGRGSNQPQHF TGTGCCAGCAGCAAACGGGCATACAGGGGGGAGGGAAGAGGTTCCAATCAGCCCCAGCATTTT
. TRBJ2-5 TRBV11-2 TRBD2 CASSLAMGLAGGQETQYF TGTGCCAGCAGCTTAGCTATGGGACTAGCGGGGGGGCAGGAGACCCAGTACTTC
once TRBJ2-7 TRBV6-5 . CASKSPYEQYF TGTGCCAGCAAAAGCCCCTACGAGCAGTACTTC
. TRBJ1-2 TRBV5-4 . CASSLPQAMGGYTF TGTGCCAGCAGCTTGCCACAGGCCATGGGGGGCTACACCTTC